Below are 14 T cell receptor beta chains sequenced from a single sample in a study of CD8+ T cells in alopecia areata. cDNA reverse transcribed from extracted RNA served as the sequencing template. Clones were sequenced by immunoSEQ multiplex PCR, and TCRdb holds only the in-frame ones, with some missing. The sample lists roughly 200,000 clones; roughly 50% were seen once. Specified treatment: oral pan-JAK inhibitor, 5-10 mg twice daily. The specimen comprised CD8+ T cells sorted from blood, sampled at week 24, from a patient treated with tofacitinib. All receptors come from a human donor with alopecia areata.

The V gene is TRBV29-1, the J gene TRBJ1-2, with 8 positions matching TRBD1. Germline values: CDR1 SQVTM, CDR2 ANQGSEA. Trimming at V came to 5 bases and at J to 8 bases, leaving 16 bases not matched to a gene. The CDR3 contains 15 residues. The CDR3 region has the DNA TGCAGCGTTTACTTAGACAGGGGTGGAACCTACGGCTACACCTTC. Translated: CSVYLDRGGTYGYTF. The full variable domain, its missing parts supplied by reference TRBV29-1 and TRBJ1-2, is SAVISQKPSRDICQRGTSLTIQCQVDSQVTMMFWYRQQPGQSLTLIATANQGSEATYESGFVIDKFPISRPNLTFSTLTVSNMSPEDSSIYLCSVYLDRGGTYGYTFGSGTRLTVV.

This clone came up once. The gene calls are TRBV7-2 and TRBJ1-2; D possibly corresponds to TRBD1 (5 bases). The CDR3 is 16 residues long. V gave up 5 bases and J gave up 8 bases, with 24 bases separating them. Germline V gene data show CDR1 as SGHTA and CDR2 as FQGNSA. CDR3 in amino acids: CASSPGERGVDGGYTF. The CDR3 nucleotides read TGTGCCAGCAGCCCCGGGGAACGGGGCGTTGATGGGGGCTACACCTTC.

This clone was detected only once. The gene calls are TRBV9 and TRBJ2-4, with no clear D. Germline V gene lookup returns CDR1 SGDLS and CDR2 YYNGEE. The CDR3 extends over 11 amino acids. Trimming left V 3 bases short and J 4 bases short, with 2 bases between. The CDR3 DNA reads TGTGCCAGCAGCGCTAAAAACATTCAGTACTTC. Its translation is CASSAKNIQYF.

This clone was counted between two and nine times. The genes are TRBV5-1 and TRBJ1-2; 12 bases fit TRBD1. Trimming took 5 bases from V and 2 from J; bases not matched to a gene: 4. Germline CDR1 SGHRS, CDR2 YFSETQ. The length of the CDR3 is 15 residues. In DNA, the CDR3 is TGCGCCAGCAGTACCGGGACAGGGGGCAACTATGGCTACACCTTC. This translates into CASSTGTGGNYGYTF.

This clone has only one observation. The genes are TRBV5-1 and TRBJ2-7; D gene unclear. Germline assignment: CDR1 SGHRS and CDR2 YFSETQ. V lost 0 bases and J 3 bases, leaving 10 bases between the germline ends. There are 14 residues in the CDR3. The CDR3: CASSLEPVGYEQYF. The CDR3 coding sequence is TGCGCCAGCAGCTTGGAACCGGTGGGCTACGAGCAGTACTTC. The complete variable domain, with remaining parts taken from reference TRBV5-1 and TRBJ2-7, reads KAGVTQTPRYLIKTRGQQVTLSCSPISGHRSVSWYQQTPGQGLQFLFEYFSETQRNKGNFPGRFSGRQFSNSRSEMNVSTLELGDSALYLCASSLEPVGYEQYFGPGTRLTVT.

The V call is TRBV5-6, the J call TRBJ1-1; a possible D gene is TRBD1 (6 bases). The CDR3 totals 12 residues. Germline CDR1 and CDR2: SGHDT and YYEEEE. V lost 5 bases to trimming and J lost 8 bases, with 13 bases between them. The CDR3 reads CASRSGTKEAFF. The CDR3, as DNA: TGTGCCAGCAGATCCGGGACAAAAGAAGCTTTCTTT. Together with reference TRBV5-6 and TRBJ1-1, the CDR3 gives the full variable domain: DAGVTQSPTHLIKTRGQQVTLRCSPKSGHDTVSWYQQALGQGPQFIFQYYEEEERQRGNFPDRFSGHQFPNYSSELNVNALLLGDSALYLCASRSGTKEAFFGQGTRLTVV.

The J gene is TRBJ1-5, the V gene TRBV19; possibly TRBD1 for D (6 bases). Germline V gene sequence: CDR1 LNHDA, CDR2 SQIVND (reference sequence). Trimming shortened V by 6 bases and J by 1 base, and 16 bases separated the two germline ends. The CDR3 has 16 residues. CDR3 coding DNA: TGTGCCAGTAGGCCCATCCTCGGGGGCAGCAATCAGCCCCAGCATTTT. Protein: CASRPILGGSNQPQHF.

This chain joins TRBV9 and TRBJ1-1; D remains ambiguous. CDR1 and CDR2 from the germline V gene are SGDLS and YYNGEE. The CDR3 runs 13 residues. V lost 0 bases and J lost 7, with 10 bases in between. The CDR3 reads CASSVDGFNEAFF. The DNA for the CDR3 is TGTGCCAGCAGCGTAGACGGGTTTAATGAAGCTTTCTTT.

This clone was recorded only once. This specimen includes other DNA sequences encoding the same CDR3. The chain recombines TRBV30 with TRBJ2-1, with D perhaps TRBD2 (5 bases). The CDR3 runs 11 residues. The V end lost 3 bases, the J end lost 7 bases, and 7 bases lay between the germline ends. The V gene's germline CDR1 is GTSNPN and CDR2 SVGIG (reference sequence). CDR3 protein: CAWSEGNEQFF. CDR3 sequence (DNA): TGTGCCTGGAGCGAGGGTAATGAGCAGTTCTTC. The entire variable domain, with the rest obtained from reference TRBV30 and TRBJ2-1, is as follows: SQTIHQWPATLVQPVGSPLSLECTVEGTSNPNLYWYRQAAGRGLQLLFYSVGIGQISSEVPQNLSASRPQDRQFILSSKKLLLSDSGFYLCAWSEGNEQFFGPGTRLTVL.

The table lists this clone with a count of one. The chain combines TRBV7-2 with TRBJ2-7, with D hard to call. Germline V gene data show CDR1 as SGHTA and CDR2 as FQGNSA. The length of the CDR3 is 15 residues. Trimming left V 5 bases short and J 0 bases short, with 14 bases between. The CDR3 is CASSESWPSSYEQYF. The CDR3, as DNA: TGTGCCAGCAGCGAGTCGTGGCCGTCCTCCTACGAGCAGTACTTC.

The chain uses TRBV6-6 and TRBJ1-2, with a weak D call TRBD1 (6 bases). The CDR3 consists of 16 residues. Germline lookup yields CDR1 MNHNY and CDR2 SVGAGI (reference sequence). Trimming left V 0 bases short and J 6 bases short, with 17 bases between. The CDR3 DNA is TGTGCCAGCAGTTACTCGAAGCGGGGGGCGTATGATGGCTACACCTTC. It yields the protein CASSYSKRGAYDGYTF.

This clone was observed a handful of times. The V and J genes are TRBV29-1 and TRBJ1-2, with TRBD1 matching over 10 bases. Germline V gives CDR1 SQVTM, CDR2 ANQGSEA. CDR3 length: 11 residues. V was pared by 7 bases and J by 6 bases, with 2 bases of the junction left unmatched. Here the CDR3 reads CSAGQGDGYTF. In nucleotides, the CDR3 is TGCAGCGCTGGACAGGGGGATGGCTACACCTTC.

The chain couples TRBV7-9 to TRBJ2-7; weak D call: TRBD1 (5 bases). This CDR3 region has 14 residues. Trimming removed 0 bases from V and 5 bases from J, with 11 bases in between. Looked up from germline, CDR1 is SEHNR and CDR2 is FQNEAQ (reference sequence). The CDR3 DNA reads as TGTGCCAGCAGCTTAGCGCAGGGTCAGAACGAGCAGTACTTC. The encoded protein is CASSLAQGQNEQYF.

V and J are TRBV7-8 and TRBJ2-7, with 13 nucleotides matching TRBD2. There are 16 residues in the CDR3. The V and J ends lost 5 bases and 2 bases, in that order; junction bases with no gene match: 6. Germline V gene sequence: CDR1 SGHVS, CDR2 FQNEAQ. CDR3 sequence (DNA): TGTGCCAGCAGCCCACAGGGACTAGCGGGGACCTACGAGCAGTACTTC. It specifies CASSPQGLAGTYEQYF.